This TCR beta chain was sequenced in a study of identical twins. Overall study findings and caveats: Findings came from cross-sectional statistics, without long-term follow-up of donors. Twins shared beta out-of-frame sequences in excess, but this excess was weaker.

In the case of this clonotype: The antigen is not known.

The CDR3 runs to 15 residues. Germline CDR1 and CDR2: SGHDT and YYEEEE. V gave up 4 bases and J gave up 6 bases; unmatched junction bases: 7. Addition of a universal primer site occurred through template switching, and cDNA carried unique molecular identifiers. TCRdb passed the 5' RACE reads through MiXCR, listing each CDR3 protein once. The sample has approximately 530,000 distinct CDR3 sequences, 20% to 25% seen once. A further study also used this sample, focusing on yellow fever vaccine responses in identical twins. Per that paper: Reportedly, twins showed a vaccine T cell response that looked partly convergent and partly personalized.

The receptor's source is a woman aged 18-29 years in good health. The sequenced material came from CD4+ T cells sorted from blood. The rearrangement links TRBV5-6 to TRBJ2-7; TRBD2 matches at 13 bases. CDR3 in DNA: TGTGCCAGCAGCAAACGGACTAGCGGGGGTTTCGAGCAGTACTTC. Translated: CASSKRTSGGFEQYF. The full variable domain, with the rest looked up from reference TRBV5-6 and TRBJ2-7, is DAGVTQSPTHLIKTRGQQVTLRCSPKSGHDTVSWYQQALGQGPQFIFQYYEEEERQRGNFPDRFSGHQFPNYSSELNVNALLLGDSALYLCASSKRTSGGFEQYFGPGTRLTVT.